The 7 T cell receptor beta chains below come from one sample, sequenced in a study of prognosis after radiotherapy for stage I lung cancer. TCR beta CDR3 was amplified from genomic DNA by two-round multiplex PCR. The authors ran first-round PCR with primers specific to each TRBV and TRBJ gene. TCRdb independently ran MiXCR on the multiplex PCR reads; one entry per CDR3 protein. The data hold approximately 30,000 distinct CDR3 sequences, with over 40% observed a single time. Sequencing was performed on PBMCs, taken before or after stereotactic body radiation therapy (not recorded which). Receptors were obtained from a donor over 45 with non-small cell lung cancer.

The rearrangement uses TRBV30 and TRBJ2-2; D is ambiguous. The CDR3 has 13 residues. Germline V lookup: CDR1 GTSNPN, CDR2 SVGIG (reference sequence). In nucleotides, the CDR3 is TGTGTCTTCAGGACGGATAACACCGGGGAGCTGTTTTTT. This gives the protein CVFRTDNTGELFF.

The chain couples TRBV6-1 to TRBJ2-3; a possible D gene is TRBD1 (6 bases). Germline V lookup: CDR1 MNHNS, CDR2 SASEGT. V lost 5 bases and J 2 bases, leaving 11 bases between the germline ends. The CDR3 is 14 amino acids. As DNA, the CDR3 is TGTGCCAGCAGTAGGACAGACAACACAGATACGCAGTATTTT. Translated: CASSRTDNTDTQYF.

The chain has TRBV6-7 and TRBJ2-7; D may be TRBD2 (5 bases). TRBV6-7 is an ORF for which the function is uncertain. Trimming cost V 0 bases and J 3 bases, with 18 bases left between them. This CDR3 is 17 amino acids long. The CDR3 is CASSYSKAWRFGYEQYF. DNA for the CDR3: TGTGCCAGCAGTTACTCGAAAGCCTGGAGGTTCGGCTACGAGCAGTACTTC.

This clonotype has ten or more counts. The chain's CDR3 is CASSQDWGPYGYTF. The CDR3 DNA reads as TGTGCCAGCAGCCAAGATTGGGGACCCTATGGCTACACCTTC. V and J are TRBV4-2 and TRBJ1-2, with D maybe TRBD1 (5 bases). CDR3 length equals 14 residues. The germline gives CDR1 LGHNA, CDR2 YNFKEQ. The germline V and J ends were trimmed by 0 bases and 4 bases, with 9 bases remaining between them.

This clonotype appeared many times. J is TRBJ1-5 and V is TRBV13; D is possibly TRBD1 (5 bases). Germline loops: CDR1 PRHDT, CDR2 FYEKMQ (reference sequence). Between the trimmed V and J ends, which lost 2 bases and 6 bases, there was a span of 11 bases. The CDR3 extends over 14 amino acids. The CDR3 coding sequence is TGTGCCAGCAGCTTACGAGGGGCAAGTCAGCCCCAGCATTTT. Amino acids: CASSLRGASQPQHF.

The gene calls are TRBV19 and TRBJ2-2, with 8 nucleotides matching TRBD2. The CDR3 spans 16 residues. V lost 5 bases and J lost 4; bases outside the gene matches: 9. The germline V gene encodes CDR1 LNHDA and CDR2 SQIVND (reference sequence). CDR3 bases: TGTGCCAGTAGTTCTCAAGCGGGGGTTGGCACCGGGGAGCTGTTTTTT. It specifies CASSSQAGVGTGELFF.

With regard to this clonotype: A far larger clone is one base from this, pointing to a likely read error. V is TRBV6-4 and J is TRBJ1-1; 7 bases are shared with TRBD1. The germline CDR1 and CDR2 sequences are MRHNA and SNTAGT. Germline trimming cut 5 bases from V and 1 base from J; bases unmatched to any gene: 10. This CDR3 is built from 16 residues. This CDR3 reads CASSYLPGQKNTEAFF. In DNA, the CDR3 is TGTGCCAGCAGTTACCTCCCGGGACAGAAGAACACTGAAGCTTTCTTT.